The rows below give T cell receptor beta chains drawn from one sample of a study of blood T cell repertoires in COVID-19. Some clones are missing from TCRdb's copy, which holds only in-frame ones; the method was immunoSEQ multiplex PCR. The sample consists of roughly 190,000 clones, 86% of them appearing once. Sequencing was carried out using PBMCs or T cells enriched from blood (not recorded which). Receptors originate from a woman in her forties in a cohort exposed to, infected with or recovered from COVID-19 (not recorded which). The CDR3 runs from the conserved cysteine through the conserved F or W. A D gene is named only where the DNA matches it firmly. Some rows mark clone size as missing; the rest say once, few, many or name a class of expanded clone.

D,size,J,V,DNA,CDR3
.,.,TRBJ2-3,TRBV19,TGTGCCAGTAGTATAGGGGCAGGGTGGACAGATACGCAGTATTTT,CASSIGAGWTDTQYF
TRBD1,.,TRBJ2-7,TRBV27,TGTGCCAGCAGTTCAGACAGGGGAGCCTACGAGCAGTACTTC,CASSSDRGAYEQYF
.,.,TRBJ1-5,TRBV7-4,TGTGCCAGCAGCTTAGCGGGGCGCGGGGTGGCTAATCAGCCCCAGCATTTT,CASSLAGRGVANQPQHF
.,.,TRBJ1-1,TRBV19,TGTGCCAGTAGTTCGTTCACTGAAGCTTTCTTT,CASSSFTEAFF
.,once,TRBJ2-3,TRBV7-6,TGTGCCAGCAGCTTAGGAGGTCCGGGTAGCACAGATACGCAGTATTTT,CASSLGGPGSTDTQYF
TRBD1,.,TRBJ1-2,TRBV20-1,TGCAGTGCTAGTACGACAGGGAAGTATGGCTACACCTTC,CSASTTGKYGYTF
.,.,TRBJ1-2,TRBV12-3/TRBV12-4,TGTGCCAGCAGTGTGGACAGTTATGGCTACACCTTC,CASSVDSYGYTF
.,few,TRBJ1-6,TRBV27,TGTGCCAGCAGTGTAAGGGGTAGCTATAATTCACCCCTCCACTTT,CASSVRGSYNSPLHF
.,.,TRBJ2-7,TRBV29-1,TGCAGCGTTGCATCTGACTTTTCCTACGAGCAGTACTTC,CSVASDFSYEQYF
TRBD2,.,TRBJ2-1,TRBV7-2,TGTGCCAGCAGCTTAGGCCTAGAGCGGGGTACCTCCTACAATGAGCAGTTCTTC,CASSLGLERGTSYNEQFF
.,.,TRBJ1-1,TRBV7-8,TGTGCCAGCAGCTTAGCGGGGGGGGGCTCCAACACTGAAGCTTTCTTT,CASSLAGGGSNTEAFF
.,.,TRBJ1-1,TRBV4-3,TGCGCTAGCAGCCAAGATATTGGGGGGGAGGGTGAAGCTTTCTTT,CASSQDIGGEGEAFF
TRBD1,once,TRBJ1-5,TRBV12-5,TGTGCTAGTGGTTTGTGGGACAGGGGTTACAATCAGCCCCAGCATTTT,CASGLWDRGYNQPQHF
.,once,TRBJ2-3,TRBV13,TGTGCCAGCAGCTTACCACCGGGACTTCCGCGGGATACGCAGTATTTT,CASSLPPGLPRDTQYF
.,.,TRBJ1-2,TRBV10-2,TGCGCCAGCAGTGGGCCGGGGATGAATGGCTACACCTTC,CASSGPGMNGYTF
TRBD1,.,TRBJ1-4,TRBV7-9,TGTGCCAGCAGCAATGCCGGGACAGGGTTTGAGGAAAAACTGTTTTTT,CASSNAGTGFEEKLFF
TRBD1,.,TRBJ1-2,TRBV7-9,TGTGCCAGCAGCCCACCCCTGGAGGGGGCTGATGGCTACACCTTC,CASSPPLEGADGYTF
TRBD1,.,TRBJ2-7,TRBV27,TGTGCCAGCAGTTCCGGGACAGGATCTTTCGAGCAGTACTTC,CASSSGTGSFEQYF
.,few,TRBJ1-1,TRBV7-9,TGTGCCAGCAGCTTAACAGGGTTGAACACTGAAGCTTTCTTT,CASSLTGLNTEAFF
TRBD1,.,TRBJ1-2,TRBV2,TGTGCCAGCAGCAAGACAGGGGGATTATTTGGCTACACCTTC,CASSKTGGLFGYTF
.,.,TRBJ2-7,TRBV7-9,TGTGCCAGCAGCTTTATCGGCGCCCTCGAGGACGAGCAGTACTTC,CASSFIGALEDEQYF
.,.,TRBJ1-1,TRBV19,TGTGCCAGTAGTGTACAGCTTAAAGCTTTCTTT,CASSVQLKAFF
.,.,TRBJ1-1,TRBV13,TGTGCCAGCAGCTTAGTGGGGGCGGTGATGAACACTGAAGCTTTCTTT,CASSLVGAVMNTEAFF
.,.,TRBJ1-2,TRBV5-5,TGTGCCAGCAGCTCCGATGCAGGGTTTGGCTACACCTTC,CASSSDAGFGYTF
TRBD2,.,TRBJ2-7,TRBV5-1,TGCGCCAGCAGTCGCGGGGGGGCACTATACGAGCAGTACTTC,CASSRGGALYEQYF
.,.,TRBJ1-1,TRBV28,TGTGCCAGCAGTATCCGTGGGCTGAACACTGAAGCTTTCTTT,CASSIRGLNTEAFF
TRBD2,.,TRBJ2-5,TRBV7-6,TGTGCCAGCAGCCCAGTAGCGGGAGGGCCTGGGATAGAGACCCAGTACTTC,CASSPVAGGPGIETQYF
.,.,TRBJ2-7,TRBV5-1,TGCGCCAGCAGCTTGGGTCGGGTTACCTACGAGCAGTACTTC,CASSLGRVTYEQYF
TRBD1,.,TRBJ1-1,TRBV28,TGTGCCAGCAGTTTGACAGGGGGCGCTGGGAACACTGAAGCTTTCTTT,CASSLTGGAGNTEAFF
TRBD1,.,TRBJ2-3,TRBV3-1/TRBV3-2,TGTGCCAGCAGCCAAGAGCCGACAGGGAGCACAGATACGCAGTATTTT,CASSQEPTGSTDTQYF
.,once,TRBJ1-2,TRBV12-3/TRBV12-4,TGTGCCAGCAGTTCCACTACAGGGAGGGAGTTC,CASSSTTGREF
.,.,TRBJ1-3,TRBV18,TGTGCCAGCTCACCGGGGAGTGACTCTGGAAACACCATATATTTT,CASSPGSDSGNTIYF
.,.,TRBJ2-5,TRBV19,TGTGCCAGTAGTAGGGTACAGGAGACCCAGTACTTC,CASSRVQETQYF
.,.,TRBJ1-1,TRBV5-1,TGCGCCAGCAGCCGCACTCAGAACACTGAAGCTTTCTTT,CASSRTQNTEAFF
TRBD1,.,TRBJ2-1,TRBV27,TGTGCCAGCAGTACAACAGGGGGAGAGCCTTTCAATGAGCAGTTCTTC,CASSTTGGEPFNEQFF
.,.,TRBJ1-4,TRBV28,TGTGCCAGCAGGCGACAGAAACTGTTTTTT,CASRRQKLFF
.,.,TRBJ1-6,TRBV7-6,TGTGCCAGCAGCTTAGAATTGCGGGGTTCAAGTAATTCACCCCTCCACTTT,CASSLELRGSSNSPLHF
.,.,TRBJ1-1,TRBV11-3,TGTGCCAGCAGTTTAACCGACGGAGCGGGCACTGAAGCTTTCTTT,CASSLTDGAGTEAFF
.,.,TRBJ1-5,TRBV6-5,TGTGCCATCGACCTCCCAGGGTCCAATCAGCCCCAGCATTTT,CAIDLPGSNQPQHF
TRBD2,once,TRBJ2-1,TRBV13,TGTGCCACGCCGGGAGCGGGAGTCGCCTACAATGAGCAGTTCTTC,CATPGAGVAYNEQFF
TRBD1,.,TRBJ1-6,TRBV27,TGTGCCAGCAGTGAAGATGACAGGGGTGGTTCACCCCTCCACTTT,CASSEDDRGGSPLHF
TRBD1,.,TRBJ1-6,TRBV27,TGTGCCAGCAGTTTATCCTCGGGACAGTATAATTCACCCCTCCACTTT,CASSLSSGQYNSPLHF
TRBD2,once,TRBJ2-5,TRBV14,TGTGCCAGCAGCTCCTGGACTAGCGGGGGGATGAAGACCCAGTACTTC,CASSSWTSGGMKTQYF
.,.,TRBJ1-3,TRBV5-1,TGCGCCAGCAGCCCCCTGGGGGGGCTAGGCTCTGGAAACACCATATATTTT,CASSPLGGLGSGNTIYF
TRBD1,.,TRBJ1-2,TRBV28,TGTGCCAGCATAGCCCCGGGACAGCAAAACTATGGCTACACCTTC,CASIAPGQQNYGYTF
TRBD2,.,TRBJ2-2,TRBV9,TGTGCCAGCAGCGTAGTGACTAGCGGGACGAGACTCGGGGAGCTGTTTTTT,CASSVVTSGTRLGELFF
.,few,TRBJ2-7,TRBV5-6,TGTGCCAGCACCCAGGGCAGGGGTAGCTCCTACGAGCAGTACTTC,CASTQGRGSSYEQYF
.,.,TRBJ1-2,TRBV6-6,TGTGCCAGCAGCTTGGGTCTGAGAGGTGGCTACACCTTC,CASSLGLRGGYTF
.,.,TRBJ2-7,TRBV6-5,TGTGCCAGCACCTCGGAGGGAGGGGGACGCGAGCAGTACTTC,CASTSEGGGREQYF
TRBD1,.,TRBJ1-2,TRBV27,TGTGCCAGCAGTTTAATTCCCAGGGGGTTAACTGGCTACACCTTC,CASSLIPRGLTGYTF
.,.,TRBJ1-5,TRBV4-1,TGCGCCAGCAGCCAAGATTTGGGGGCCGGTCAGCCCCAGCATTTT,CASSQDLGAGQPQHF
TRBD2,.,TRBJ2-7,TRBV13,TGTGCCAGCGGATCTAGCGGGGCCTACGAGCAGTACTTC,CASGSSGAYEQYF
TRBD1,.,TRBJ2-7,TRBV4-3,TGCGCCAGCAGCGCCTACAGGGGAATCTCCTACGAGCAGTACTTC,CASSAYRGISYEQYF
.,.,TRBJ1-4,TRBV13,TGTGCCAGCAGCTTAGGAGCCGGGACAGAAAAACTGTTTTTT,CASSLGAGTEKLFF
.,.,TRBJ2-3,TRBV7-9,TGTGCCAGCAGCTTCGGAGACGTTTCCACAGATACGCAGTATTTT,CASSFGDVSTDTQYF